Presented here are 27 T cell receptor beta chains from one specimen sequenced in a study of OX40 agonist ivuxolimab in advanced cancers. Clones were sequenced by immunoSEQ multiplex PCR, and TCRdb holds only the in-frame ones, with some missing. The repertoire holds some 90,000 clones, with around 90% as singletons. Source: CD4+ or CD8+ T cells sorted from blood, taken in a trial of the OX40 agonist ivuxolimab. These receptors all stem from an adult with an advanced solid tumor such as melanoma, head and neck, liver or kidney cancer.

CDR3 residues: CASSFQGTTNEKLFF. CDR3 nucleotide sequence: TGTGCCAGCAGTTTCCAGGGAACAACTAATGAAAAACTGTTTTTT. The chain employs TRBV28 and TRBJ1-4; a weak D match, TRBD1 (5 bases). The CDR3 is 15 amino acids. The germline gives CDR1 MDHEN, CDR2 SYDVKM. The V end lost 3 bases, the J end lost 0 bases, and 8 bases lay between the germline ends.

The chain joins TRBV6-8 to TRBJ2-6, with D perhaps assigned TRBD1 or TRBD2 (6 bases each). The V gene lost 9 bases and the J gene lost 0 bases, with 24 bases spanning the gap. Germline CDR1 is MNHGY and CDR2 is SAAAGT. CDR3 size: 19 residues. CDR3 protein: CARGGQGPSRSSGANVLTF. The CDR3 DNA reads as TGTGCCAGGGGGGGTCAGGGGCCCTCCCGGAGCTCTGGGGCCAACGTCCTGACTTTC.

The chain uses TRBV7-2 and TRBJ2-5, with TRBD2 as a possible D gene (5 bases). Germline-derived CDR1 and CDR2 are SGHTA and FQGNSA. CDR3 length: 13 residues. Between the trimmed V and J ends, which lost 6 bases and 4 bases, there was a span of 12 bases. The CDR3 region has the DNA TGTGCCAGCAGGGGAGTAGTTAGAGAGACCCAGTACTTC. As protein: CASRGVVRETQYF.

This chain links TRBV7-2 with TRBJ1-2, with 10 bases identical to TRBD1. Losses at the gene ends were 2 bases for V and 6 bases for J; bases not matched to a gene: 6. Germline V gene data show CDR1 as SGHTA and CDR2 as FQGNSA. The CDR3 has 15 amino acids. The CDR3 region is CASSLRTGGKDGYTF. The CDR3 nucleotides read TGTGCCAGCAGCTTAAGGACAGGGGGAAAGGATGGCTACACCTTC.

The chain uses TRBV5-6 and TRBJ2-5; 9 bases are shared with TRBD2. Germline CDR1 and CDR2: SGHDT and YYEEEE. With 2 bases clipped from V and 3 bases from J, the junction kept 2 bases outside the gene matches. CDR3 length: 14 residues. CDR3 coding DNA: TGTGCCAGCAGCTTCGGACTAGCGAAAGAGACCCAGTACTTC. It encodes CASSFGLAKETQYF.

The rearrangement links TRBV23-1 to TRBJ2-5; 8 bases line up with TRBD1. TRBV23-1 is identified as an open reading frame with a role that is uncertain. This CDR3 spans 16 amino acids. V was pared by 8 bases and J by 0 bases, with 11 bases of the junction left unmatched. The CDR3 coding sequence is TGCGCCAGCCGGACTAAGGGACAGGAGGACCAAGAGACCCAGTACTTC. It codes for CASRTKGQEDQETQYF.

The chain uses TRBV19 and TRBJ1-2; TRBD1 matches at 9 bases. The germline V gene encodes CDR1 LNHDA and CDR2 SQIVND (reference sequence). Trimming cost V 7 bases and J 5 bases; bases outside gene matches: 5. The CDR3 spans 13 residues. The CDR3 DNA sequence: TGTGCCAGTAAGCCGACAGGGGGGTATGGCTACACCTTC. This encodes CASKPTGGYGYTF.

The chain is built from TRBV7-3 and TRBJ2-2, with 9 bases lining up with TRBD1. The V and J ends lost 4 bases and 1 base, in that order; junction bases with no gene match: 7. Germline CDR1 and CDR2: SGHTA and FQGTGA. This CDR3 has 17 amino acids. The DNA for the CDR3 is TGTGCCAGCAGCTCGACCGTGGACAGGGGGAACACCGGGGAGCTGTTTTTT. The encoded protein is CASSSTVDRGNTGELFF.

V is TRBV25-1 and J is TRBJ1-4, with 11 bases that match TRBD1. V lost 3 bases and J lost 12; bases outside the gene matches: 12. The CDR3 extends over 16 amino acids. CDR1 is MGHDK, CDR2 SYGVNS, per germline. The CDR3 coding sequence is TGTGCCAGCAGTGATACCCTCGGACAGGGGGCAGCGGAACTGTTTTTT. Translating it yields CASSDTLGQGAAELFF.

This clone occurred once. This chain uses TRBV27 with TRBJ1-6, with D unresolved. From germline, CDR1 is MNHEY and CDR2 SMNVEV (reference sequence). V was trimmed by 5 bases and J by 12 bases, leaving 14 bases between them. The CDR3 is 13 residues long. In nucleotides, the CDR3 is TGTGCCAGCAGTGAAGGGAACGGGGTACCCCTCCACTTT. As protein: CASSEGNGVPLHF.

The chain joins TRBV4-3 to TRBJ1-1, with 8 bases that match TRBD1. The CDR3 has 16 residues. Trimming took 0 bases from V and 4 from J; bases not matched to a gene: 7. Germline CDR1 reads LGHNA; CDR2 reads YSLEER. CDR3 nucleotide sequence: TGCGCCAGCAGCCAAGATCACCGACAGGGGTTCACTGAAGCTTTCTTT. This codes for CASSQDHRQGFTEAFF.

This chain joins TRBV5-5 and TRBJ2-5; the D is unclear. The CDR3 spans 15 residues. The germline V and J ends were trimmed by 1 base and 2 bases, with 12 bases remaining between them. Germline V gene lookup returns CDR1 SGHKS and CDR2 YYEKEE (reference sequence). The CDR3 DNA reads TGTGCCAGCAGCTTGATGGGTCTTCAGCAAGAGACCCAGTACTTC. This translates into CASSLMGLQQETQYF.

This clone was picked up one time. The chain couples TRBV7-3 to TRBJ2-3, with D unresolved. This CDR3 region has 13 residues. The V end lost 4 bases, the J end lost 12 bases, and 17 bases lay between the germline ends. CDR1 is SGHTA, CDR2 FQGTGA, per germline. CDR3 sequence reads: CASSSGGRANQYF. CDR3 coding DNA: TGTGCCAGCAGCTCCGGCGGTCGGGCCAATCAGTATTTT.

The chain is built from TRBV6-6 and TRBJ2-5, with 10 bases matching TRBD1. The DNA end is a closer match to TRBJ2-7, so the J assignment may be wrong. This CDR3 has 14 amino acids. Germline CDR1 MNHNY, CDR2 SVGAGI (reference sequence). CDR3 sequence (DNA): TGTGCCAGCAGTTACCGGGACAGGGGCTACGAGCAGTACTTC. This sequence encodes CASSYRDRGYEQYF.

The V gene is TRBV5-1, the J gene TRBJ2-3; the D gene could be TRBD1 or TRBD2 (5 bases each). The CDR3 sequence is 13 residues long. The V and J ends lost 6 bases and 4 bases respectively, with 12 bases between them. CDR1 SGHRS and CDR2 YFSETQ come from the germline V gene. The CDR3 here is CASTVGGADTQYF. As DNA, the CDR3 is TGCGCCAGCACCGTTGGGGGTGCAGATACGCAGTATTTT.

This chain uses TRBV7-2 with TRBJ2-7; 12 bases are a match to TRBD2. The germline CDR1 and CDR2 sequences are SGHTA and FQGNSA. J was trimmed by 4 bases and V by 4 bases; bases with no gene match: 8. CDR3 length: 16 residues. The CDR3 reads CASSSLTSGRLYEQYF. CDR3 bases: TGTGCCAGCAGCTCATTAACTAGCGGGAGGCTTTACGAGCAGTACTTC. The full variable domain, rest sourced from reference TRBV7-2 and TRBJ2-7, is GAGVSQSPSNKVTEKGKDVELRCDPISGHTALYWYRQSLGQGLEFLIYFQGNSAPDKSGLPSDRFSAERTGGSVSTLTIQRTQQEDSAVYLCASSSLTSGRLYEQYFGPGTRLTVT.

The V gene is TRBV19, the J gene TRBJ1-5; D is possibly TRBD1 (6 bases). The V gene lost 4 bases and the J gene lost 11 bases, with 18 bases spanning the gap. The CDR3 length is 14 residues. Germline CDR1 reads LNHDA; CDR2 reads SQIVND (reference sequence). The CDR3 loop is CASSTQTGFGAQHF. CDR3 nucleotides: TGTGCCAGTAGTACACAAACAGGGTTTGGGGCCCAGCATTTT.

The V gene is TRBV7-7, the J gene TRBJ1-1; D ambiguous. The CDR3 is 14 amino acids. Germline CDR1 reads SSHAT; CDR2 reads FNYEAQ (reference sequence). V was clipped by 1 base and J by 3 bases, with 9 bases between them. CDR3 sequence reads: CASSLVRVHTEAFF. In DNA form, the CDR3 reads TGTGCCAGCAGCTTAGTAAGGGTTCACACTGAAGCTTTCTTT.

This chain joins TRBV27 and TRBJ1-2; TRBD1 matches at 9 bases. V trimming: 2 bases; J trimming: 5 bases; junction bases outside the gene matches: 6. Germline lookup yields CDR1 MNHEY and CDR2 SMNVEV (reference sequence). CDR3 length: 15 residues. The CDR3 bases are TGTGCCAGCAGTTTAGGGACAGGGCAGATTTATGGCTACACCTTC. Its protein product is CASSLGTGQIYGYTF.

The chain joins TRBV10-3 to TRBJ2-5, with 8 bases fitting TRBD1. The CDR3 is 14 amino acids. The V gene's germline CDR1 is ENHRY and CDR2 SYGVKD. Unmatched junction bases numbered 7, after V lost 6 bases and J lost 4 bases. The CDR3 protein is CAIRKSGGLETQYF. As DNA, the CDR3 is TGTGCCATCAGGAAGTCAGGGGGCTTAGAGACCCAGTACTTC.

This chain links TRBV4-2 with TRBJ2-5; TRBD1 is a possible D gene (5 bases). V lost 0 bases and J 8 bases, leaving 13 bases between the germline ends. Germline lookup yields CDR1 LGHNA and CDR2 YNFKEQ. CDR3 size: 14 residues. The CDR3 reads CASSQDGAYDTQYF. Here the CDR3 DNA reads TGTGCCAGCAGCCAAGATGGGGCTTACGATACCCAGTACTTC.

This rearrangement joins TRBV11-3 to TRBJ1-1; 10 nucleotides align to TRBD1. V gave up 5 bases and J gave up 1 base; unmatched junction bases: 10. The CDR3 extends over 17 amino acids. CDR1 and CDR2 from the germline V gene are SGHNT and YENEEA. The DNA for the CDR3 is TGTGCCAGCAGCCCGAGGGGACAGGGGACGGGGAACACTGAAGCTTTCTTT. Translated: CASSPRGQGTGNTEAFF.

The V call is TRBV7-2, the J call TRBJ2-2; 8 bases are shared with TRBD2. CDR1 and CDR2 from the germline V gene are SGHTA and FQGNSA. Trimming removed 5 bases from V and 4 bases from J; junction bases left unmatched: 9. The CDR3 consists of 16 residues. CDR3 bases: TGTGCCAGCAGCCACCGCGGGAGGATGATCACCGGGGAGCTGTTTTTT. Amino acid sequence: CASSHRGRMITGELFF.

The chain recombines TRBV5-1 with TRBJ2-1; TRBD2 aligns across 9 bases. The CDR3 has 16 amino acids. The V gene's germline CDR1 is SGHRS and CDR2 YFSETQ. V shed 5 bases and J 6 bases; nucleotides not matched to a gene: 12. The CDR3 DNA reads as TGCGCCAGCAGGGAAGGCGGGGGACTAGCTACCAATGAGCAGTTCTTC. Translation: CASREGGGLATNEQFF.

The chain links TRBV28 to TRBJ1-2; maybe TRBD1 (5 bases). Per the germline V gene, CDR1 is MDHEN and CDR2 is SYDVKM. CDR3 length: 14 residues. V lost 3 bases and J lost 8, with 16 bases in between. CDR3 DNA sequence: TGTGCCAGCAGTTTGGTCTTTCAGGGCGCCGGCTACACCTTC. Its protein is CASSLVFQGAGYTF.

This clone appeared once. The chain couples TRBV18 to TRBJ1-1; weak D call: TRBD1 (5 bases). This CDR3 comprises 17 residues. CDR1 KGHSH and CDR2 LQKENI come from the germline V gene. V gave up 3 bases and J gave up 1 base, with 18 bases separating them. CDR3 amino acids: CASSPQRVQGQNTEAFF. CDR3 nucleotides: TGTGCCAGCTCACCTCAGCGGGTGCAGGGCCAGAACACTGAAGCTTTCTTT.

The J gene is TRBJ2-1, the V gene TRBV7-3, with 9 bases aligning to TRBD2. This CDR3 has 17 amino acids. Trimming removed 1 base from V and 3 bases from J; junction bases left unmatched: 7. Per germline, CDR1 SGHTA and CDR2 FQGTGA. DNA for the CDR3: TGTGCCAGCAGCTTAATCGGTAGCGGGAGTATCTACAATGAGCAGTTCTTC. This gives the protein CASSLIGSGSIYNEQFF. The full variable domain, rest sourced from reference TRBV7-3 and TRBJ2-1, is GAGVSQTPSNKVTEKGKYVELRCDPISGHTALYWYRQSLGQGPEFLIYFQGTGAADDSGLPNDRFFAVRPEGSVSTLKIQRTERGDSAVYLCASSLIGSGSIYNEQFFGPGTRLTVL.